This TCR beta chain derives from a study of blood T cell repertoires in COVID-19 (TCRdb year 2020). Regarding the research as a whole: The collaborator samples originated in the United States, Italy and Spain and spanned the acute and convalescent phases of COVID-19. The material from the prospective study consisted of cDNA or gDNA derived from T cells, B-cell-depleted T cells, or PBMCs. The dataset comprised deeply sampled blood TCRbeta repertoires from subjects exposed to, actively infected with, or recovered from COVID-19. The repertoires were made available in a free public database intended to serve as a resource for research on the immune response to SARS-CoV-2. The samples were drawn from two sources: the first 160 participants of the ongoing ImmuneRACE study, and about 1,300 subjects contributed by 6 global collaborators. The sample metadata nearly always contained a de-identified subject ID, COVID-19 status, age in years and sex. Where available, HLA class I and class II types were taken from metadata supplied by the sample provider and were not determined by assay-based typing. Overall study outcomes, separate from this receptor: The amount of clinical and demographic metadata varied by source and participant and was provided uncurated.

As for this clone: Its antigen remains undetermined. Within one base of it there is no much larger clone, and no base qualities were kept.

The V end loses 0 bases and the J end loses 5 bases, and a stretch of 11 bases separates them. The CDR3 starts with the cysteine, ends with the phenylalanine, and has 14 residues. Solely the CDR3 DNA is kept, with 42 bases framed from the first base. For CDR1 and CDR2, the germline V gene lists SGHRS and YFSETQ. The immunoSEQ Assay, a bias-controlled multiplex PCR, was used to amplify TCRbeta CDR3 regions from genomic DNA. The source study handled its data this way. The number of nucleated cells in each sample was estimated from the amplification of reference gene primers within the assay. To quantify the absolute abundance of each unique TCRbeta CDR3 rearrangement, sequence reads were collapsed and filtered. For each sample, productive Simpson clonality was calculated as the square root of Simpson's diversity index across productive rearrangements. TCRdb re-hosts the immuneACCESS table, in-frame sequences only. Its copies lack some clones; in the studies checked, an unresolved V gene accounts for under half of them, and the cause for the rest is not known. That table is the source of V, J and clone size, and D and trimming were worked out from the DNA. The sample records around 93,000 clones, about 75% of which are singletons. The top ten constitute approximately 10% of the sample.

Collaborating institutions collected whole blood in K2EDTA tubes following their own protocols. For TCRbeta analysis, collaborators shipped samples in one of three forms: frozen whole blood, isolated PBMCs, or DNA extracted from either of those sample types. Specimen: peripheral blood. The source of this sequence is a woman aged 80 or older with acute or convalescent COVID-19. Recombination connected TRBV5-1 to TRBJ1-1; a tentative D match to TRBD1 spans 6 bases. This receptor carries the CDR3 CASSLEQGRTEAFF. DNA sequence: TGCGCCAGCAGCTTGGAACAGGGTAGAACTGAAGCTTTCTTT.